This T cell receptor (beta chain) appears in the sequencing data of a study of blood T cell repertoires in COVID-19. Background on the study: From the United States, Italy and Spain came samples of acute and convalescent COVID-19. T cells, B-cell-depleted T cells, or PBMCs provided the cDNA or gDNA that served as material.

The CDR3 is 15 amino acids. Germline V gene lookup returns CDR1 LGHDT and CDR2 YNNKEL (reference sequence). Trimming removed 6 bases from V and 7 bases from J; junction bases left unmatched: 7. The authors' processing: Reference gene primer amplification gave nucleated cell count estimates. Here immunoSEQ multiplex PCR was the method, and the copy in TCRdb shows in-frame clones only, minus some. That table is the source of V, J and clone size, and D and trimming were worked out from the DNA. This table holds 90,000 to 120,000 clones, roughly 92% found once. The V call is TRBV3-1 (or the pseudogene TRBV3-2), the J call TRBJ2-2, with TRBD2 identical over 11 bases. The sequence was collected from a man aged 55 to 69 with acute or convalescent COVID-19. Sequencing was carried out using peripheral blood. Here the CDR3 DNA reads TGTGCCAGCAGAACTAGCGGGAGTCAAAACGGGGAGCTGTTTTTT. Its protein is CASRTSGSQNGELFF.